This T cell receptor (beta chain) was sequenced in a study of blood T cell repertoires in COVID-19. Across the study: Spain, Italy and the United States supplied samples that represented acute and convalescent COVID-19.

Source study methods: For nucleated cells, counts were estimated from reference gene primer amplification. Only in-frame clones appear in the TCRdb table, and some are missing; sequencing was by immunoSEQ multiplex PCR. V and J calls and clone size follow that table, whereas D and trimming were derived from the DNA. The sample lists about 98,000 clones; about nine tenths were seen once. Germline loops: CDR1 LNHDA, CDR2 SQIVND (reference sequence). Trimming removed 7 bases at V and 1 base at J, with 10 bases between. The CDR3 contains 13 residues. This clone was recorded many times. The sequenced sample consisted of peripheral blood. The V and J genes are TRBV19 and TRBJ1-1; D uncertain. The clonotype was recovered from a man in his fifties with acute or convalescent COVID-19. CDR3 sequence reads: CASNAARNTEAFF. The CDR3, as DNA: TGTGCCAGTAATGCAGCTAGGAACACTGAAGCTTTCTTT.